This T cell receptor (beta chain) was recorded in a study of early T cells in non-severe SARS-CoV-2 infection. The overall study: Sequencing used unsorted whole-blood bulk RNA, so chains lack pairing.

At least ten counts were recorded for this clonotype. TCRdb re-derived calls from the 5' RACE reads in MiXCR, one entry per CDR3 protein. This sample has approximately 90,000 distinct CDR3 sequences; over 9.5% occur once, and the top ten carry approximately 4%. The receptor was derived from an adult who was a healthcare worker with PCR-confirmed SARS-CoV-2 infection or an uninfected control (not recorded which). The source was whole blood, collected at baseline.

The CDR3 is CASSRDPSASNTEAFF. The CDR3 region has the DNA TGTGCCAGCAGTCGGGACCCTTCCGCCTCGAACACTGAAGCTTTCTTT. V is TRBV28 and J is TRBJ1-1; tentative D call: TRBD1 (5 bases). V lost 5 bases, J lost 1 base, and 17 bases lay in between. Germline V gives CDR1 MDHEN, CDR2 SYDVKM. The CDR3 has 16 residues.